Sequencing of this T cell receptor (beta chain) was carried out in a study of shared clonotypes between healthy human individuals. Study results and caveats: The donor pool, a small one, limited the genetic and exposure-history diversity represented.

This CDR3 has 16 amino acids. Germline CDR1 and CDR2: SQVTM and ANQGSEA. V was trimmed by 0 bases and J by 0 bases, leaving 13 bases between them. Assay: immunoSEQ multiplex PCR; the TCRdb copy retains only in-frame clones and omits some. The sample includes 2 million or so clones, approximately 94% seen only once; the top ten take 1% to 1.3%. Turning to this clone: Its target is unknown.

Naivety among CD8 cells was defined by CD45RO negativity and positive CCR7 selection, thereby excluding terminally differentiated effector memory CD45RA+ cells. The donors, healthy adults who were HIV-negative, had experienced no recent acute infections or vaccinations. This clonotype originated in a young man in good health. V and J are TRBV29-1 and TRBJ2-3, with D possibly TRBD2 on 6 matching bases. Material: naive CD8+ T cells sorted from blood. The CDR3 here is CSVEDPRESSTDTQYF. In nucleotides, the CDR3 is TGCAGCGTTGAAGATCCTCGGGAGAGTAGCACAGATACGCAGTATTTT.